A selection of T cell receptor beta chains follows, all from one sample in a study of blood T cell repertoires in COVID-19. Using immunoSEQ multiplex PCR, the repertoire was profiled, and TCRdb retains in-frame clones only, with some absent. The sample shows roughly 180,000 clones, roughly 80% of them seen only once. The sample consisted of peripheral blood. The receptors were sampled from a woman in her thirties or forties with COVID-19, enrolled during active disease. Each CDR3 is given with its conserved first and last residue. Each record gives: clone size, V gene, CDR3 protein. Clone size appears in some rows only: once, few, many, or a class for an expanded clone.

size: -; V: TRBV28; CDR3: CASSLVRGQPQHF
size: -; V: TRBV12-3/TRBV12-4; CDR3: CASSLVSDSPLHF
size: few; V: TRBV27; CDR3: CASRLATGGTYEQYF
size: -; V: TRBV6-6; CDR3: CASRGGGPNTGELFF
size: -; V: TRBV5-4; CDR3: CASSLTSGLAVRDEQFF
size: few; V: TRBV19; CDR3: CASSRAGGSYNEQFF
size: -; V: TRBV6-4; CDR3: CASRGQVNTEAFF
size: -; V: TRBV7-8; CDR3: CASSRSRLAGNTGELFF
size: -; V: TRBV15; CDR3: CATSRDQLFTGELFF
size: few; V: TRBV19; CDR3: CASKWGTSGYNEQFF
size: -; V: TRBV28; CDR3: CASSLSGATIGEQFF
size: -; V: TRBV9; CDR3: CASSDRTGLAKNIQYF
size: -; V: TRBV6-1; CDR3: CASSEFVGGGSATEAFF
size: -; V: TRBV5-1; CDR3: CASSQYDSTSYEQYF
size: -; V: TRBV6-5; CDR3: CASSYSPGVVNEQFF